One and the same sample provided the 25 T cell receptor beta chains below, sequenced in a study of early T cells in non-severe SARS-CoV-2 infection. TCRdb reanalysed the 5' RACE reads using MiXCR and keeps one entry per CDR3 protein. The repertoire holds about 98,000 distinct CDR3 sequences, with 13% to 15% as singletons. The sample taken for sequencing was whole blood. These receptors all stem from an adult who was a healthcare worker with PCR-confirmed SARS-CoV-2 infection or an uninfected control (not recorded which).

Ten or more counts support this clonotype. The rearrangement uses TRBV6-2 or TRBV6-3 and TRBJ2-4; unclear D gene. The ends were cut back, 7 bases at V and 1 base at J, with 11 bases in the middle. Germline V lookup: CDR1 MNHEY, CDR2 SVGEGT. The CDR3 spans 14 residues. The CDR3 DNA sequence: TGTGCCAGCACCCCCGCAGTGGCCAAAAACATTCAGTACTTC. Encoded protein: CASTPAVAKNIQYF.

This clonotype has more than one count but fewer than ten. The chain uses TRBV5-1 and TRBJ1-1; the D is unclear. Germline V lookup: CDR1 SGHRS, CDR2 YFSETQ. The germline V and J ends were trimmed by 6 bases and 3 bases, with 15 bases remaining between them. This CDR3 spans 14 amino acids. The CDR3 nucleotides are TGCGCCAGCAACCCGGGAAGTTGGGACACTGAAGCTTTCTTT. It codes for CASNPGSWDTEAFF. Supplemented by reference TRBV5-1 and TRBJ1-1, the full variable domain reads KAGVTQTPRYLIKTRGQQVTLSCSPISGHRSVSWYQQTPGQGLQFLFEYFSETQRNKGNFPGRFSGRQFSNSRSEMNVSTLELGDSALYLCASNPGSWDTEAFFGQGTRLTVV.

In its sample, this clonotype ranks as medium-sized. V is TRBV12-3 or TRBV12-4 and J is TRBJ1-2; no clear D gene. With 0 bases removed from V and 3 bases from J, the gap between germline ends came to 11 bases. The CDR3 loop spans 15 amino acids. As DNA, the CDR3 is TGTGCCAGCAGTTTAGCACCGAATGACTACTATGGCTACACCTTC. Protein: CASSLAPNDYYGYTF.

The chain recombines TRBV29-1 with TRBJ1-2; D call uncertain. V was shortened by 0 bases and J by 10 bases, with 6 bases between the two germline ends. Germline CDR1 SQVTM, CDR2 ANQGSEA. The CDR3 runs to 10 residues. The CDR3 DNA sequence: TGCAGCGTTGAAGATCCGAACTACACCTTC. Encoded protein: CSVEDPNYTF.

This clonotype occurred many times. The chain is built from TRBV29-1 and TRBJ1-2, with D perhaps TRBD1 (5 bases). The CDR3 runs to 11 residues. The germline CDR1 and CDR2 sequences are SQVTM and ANQGSEA. V gave up 3 bases and J gave up 7 bases, with 9 bases separating them. CDR3 sequence reads: CSVEDNVGYTF. CDR3 sequence (DNA): TGCAGCGTTGAGGACAACGTTGGCTACACCTTC.

This clonotype is a singleton in its sample. The chain carries TRBV30 and TRBJ2-3; D ambiguous. This CDR3 region has 16 residues. V was pared by 3 bases and J by 2 bases, with 18 bases between. Germline lookup yields CDR1 GTSNPN and CDR2 SVGIG (reference sequence). CDR3: CAWSKRGRRLTDTQYF. CDR3 DNA sequence: TGTGCCTGGAGCAAGCGCGGTAGACGCCTCACAGATACGCAGTATTTT. Variable domain in full (rest from reference TRBV30 and TRBJ2-3): SQTIHQWPATLVQPVGSPLSLECTVEGTSNPNLYWYRQAAGRGLQLLFYSVGIGQISSEVPQNLSASRPQDRQFILSSKKLLLSDSGFYLCAWSKRGRRLTDTQYFGPGTRLTVL.

This clonotype was seen only a few times. DNA of the CDR3: TGCAGTGCTAGACACAGGGTCAGGGAGACCCAGTACTTC. It codes for CSARHRVRETQYF. This chain uses TRBV20-1 with TRBJ2-5, with D tentatively TRBD1 (6 bases). CDR3 size: 13 residues. Trimming took 2 bases from V and 5 from J, leaving 12 bases between them. The germline V gene has CDR1 DFQATT and CDR2 SNEGSKA (reference sequence).

This chain uses TRBV30 with TRBJ2-2; D perhaps matches TRBD2 (6 bases). The CDR3 extends over 15 amino acids. Looked up from germline, CDR1 is GTSNPN and CDR2 is SVGIG (reference sequence). V lost 2 bases, J lost 4 bases, and 14 bases lay in between. CDR3 loop: CAWSLRGLGTGELFF. CDR3 nucleotides: TGTGCCTGGAGTCTCCGGGGACTCGGCACCGGGGAGCTGTTTTTT.

The chain carries TRBV6-5 and TRBJ2-5, with a tentative D call TRBD1 (6 bases). The CDR3 loop spans 12 amino acids. Looked up from germline, CDR1 is MNHEY and CDR2 is SVGAGI. V was trimmed by 10 bases and J by 4 bases, leaving 13 bases between them. The CDR3 nucleotides are TGTGCCACGAAGGGGGTCTCAGAGACCCAGTACTTC. This translates into CATKGVSETQYF.

This clonotype was observed a few times. The chain is built from TRBV7-3 and TRBJ1-2, with D perhaps matching TRBD1 (6 bases). Trimming took 2 bases from V and 9 from J, leaving 22 bases between them. Looked up from germline, CDR1 is SGHTA and CDR2 is FQGTGA. The CDR3 extends over 16 amino acids. In DNA, the CDR3 is TGTGCCAGCAGCTTATCGCATTGGACAGATCTCCAGAGCTACACCTTC. It translates to CASSLSHWTDLQSYTF.

This clonotype was observed many times. CDR3 loop: CASSLEAGRMSTDTQYF. In nucleotides, the CDR3 is TGTGCCAGCAGCTTAGAAGCAGGGCGGATGAGCACAGATACGCAGTATTTT. V and J are TRBV11-2 and TRBJ2-3; possibly TRBD1 for D (5 bases). The CDR3 covers 17 residues. V was trimmed by 0 bases and J by 0 bases, leaving 13 bases between them. Germline CDR1 and CDR2: SGHAT and FQNNGV.

This chain uses TRBV3-1 with TRBJ2-4; no clear D gene. V was trimmed by 0 bases and J by 9 bases, leaving 9 bases between them. The CDR3 consists of 13 residues. Germline loops: CDR1 LGHDT, CDR2 YNNKEL (reference sequence). The DNA of the CDR3 is TGTGCCAGCAGCCAAGATTCCCAGGTCATTCAGTACTTC. Encoded protein: CASSQDSQVIQYF.

There are many counts of this clonotype. J is TRBJ2-1 and V is TRBV4-1, with TRBD2 identical over 9 bases. Germline values: CDR1 MGHRA, CDR2 YSYEKL. The CDR3 length is 17 residues. J lost 0 bases, V lost 0 bases, and 3 bases had no gene match. The CDR3 here is CASSQETSGSSYNEQFF. The CDR3 nucleotides read TGCGCCAGCAGCCAAGAGACTAGCGGTTCCTCCTACAATGAGCAGTTCTTC.

This clonotype was detected ten times or more. This chain joins TRBV6-1 and TRBJ2-5; D may be TRBD2 (5 bases). The germline CDR1 and CDR2 sequences are MNHNS and SASEGT. CDR3 length: 14 amino acids. V was pared by 6 bases and J by 3 bases, with 14 bases between. The CDR3 loop reads CASRSKRNEETQYF. CDR3 nucleotide sequence: TGTGCCAGCAGGTCAAAGCGGAACGAAGAGACCCAGTACTTC.

The CDR3 sequence is CASSVGQEQYF. CDR3 nucleotides: TGTGCCAGCAGCGTAGGACAGGAGCAGTACTTC. The gene calls are TRBV7-8 and TRBJ2-7, with D tentatively TRBD1 (6 bases). The V end was cut by 5 bases, the J end by 7 bases, with 9 bases between. In germline, CDR1 is SGHVS, CDR2 FQNEAQ. CDR3 length: 11 residues.

CDR3 coding DNA: TGTGCCAGCAGTTACCCGGGGCGCGTCGGGGAGCTGTTTTTT. Amino acid sequence: CASSYPGRVGELFF. The chain combines TRBV6-5 with TRBJ2-2, with D perhaps assigned TRBD1 or TRBD2 (5 bases each). The CDR3 loop spans 14 amino acids. Trimming shortened V by 2 bases and J by 7 bases, and 11 bases separated the two germline ends. CDR1 and CDR2 from the germline V gene are MNHEY and SVGAGI.

The V and J genes are TRBV7-9 and TRBJ1-1; TRBD1 matches 7 bases. J lost 6 bases, V lost 5 bases, and 3 bases had no gene match. CDR3 size: 12 residues. Germline V gives CDR1 SEHNR, CDR2 FQNEAQ (reference sequence). CDR3 amino acids: CASSVGTAEAFF. DNA for the CDR3: TGTGCCAGCAGCGTAGGGACAGCTGAAGCTTTCTTT.

This clonotype was picked up a small number of times. The chain has TRBV4-2 and TRBJ2-5, with D perhaps TRBD1 (6 bases). The CDR3 totals 16 residues. Looked up from germline, CDR1 is LGHNA and CDR2 is YNFKEQ. The germline V and J ends were trimmed by 4 bases and 3 bases, with 18 bases remaining between them. The CDR3 protein is CASSPRQDQAKETQYF. In nucleotides, the CDR3 is TGTGCCAGCAGCCCCCGACAGGATCAAGCCAAAGAGACCCAGTACTTC.

V and J are TRBV18 and TRBJ2-7; 7 bases match TRBD2. Germline lookup yields CDR1 KGHSH and CDR2 LQKENI. This CDR3 is built from 16 residues. The V gene end was trimmed by 0 bases and the J gene end by 3 bases; junction bases not matched to a gene: 8. In DNA form, the CDR3 reads TGTGCCAGCTCACCACCGCTGGGCGGGAGAGACTACGAGCAGTACTTC. Its translation is CASSPPLGGRDYEQYF.

The chain couples TRBV28 to TRBJ2-1, with D possibly matching TRBD2 (5 bases). The CDR3 covers 17 residues. The germline V gene encodes CDR1 MDHEN and CDR2 SYDVKM. Trimming cost V 5 bases and J 0 bases, with 17 bases left between them. CDR3 nucleotide sequence: TGTGCCAGCAGTCTACGGGGAGTAAGGAGCTCCTACAATGAGCAGTTCTTC. Amino acid sequence: CASSLRGVRSSYNEQFF.

The chain links TRBV20-1 to TRBJ2-7; 14 bases agree with TRBD2. There are 15 residues in the CDR3. Germline trimming cut 5 bases from V and 7 bases from J; bases unmatched to any gene: 10. Germline lookup yields CDR1 DFQATT and CDR2 SNEGSKA (reference sequence). DNA for the CDR3: TGCAGTGCTCGGACTAGCGGGAGGAGCTTGAGTGAGCAGTACTTC. Translated, it gives CSARTSGRSLSEQYF.

This chain joins TRBV20-1 and TRBJ2-7; D uncertain. There are 10 residues in the CDR3. Trimming cost V 2 bases and J 8 bases, with 7 bases left between them. The germline CDR1 and CDR2 sequences are DFQATT and SNEGSKA (reference sequence). The CDR3 nucleotides are TGCAGTGCTAGACACCCTAAGCAGTACTTC. This encodes CSARHPKQYF.

Turning to this clonotype: A much larger clone lies a single base off, so this may be a read error. It is likely a read error, because the conserved phenylalanine at the end of the CDR3 is missing. J is TRBJ2-3 and V is TRBV5-1, with a possible D match to TRBD1 (5 bases). V shed 4 bases and J shed 1 base, with 13 bases lying between them. The CDR3 totals 15 residues. Germline lookup yields CDR1 SGHRS and CDR2 YFSETQ. The CDR3 DNA reads TGCGCCAGCAGCCCCCGGACATCGCGCACAGATACGCAGTATCTT. Amino acids: CASSPRTSRTDTQYL.

This clonotype was detected only a few times. V gene TRBV13 combines with J gene TRBJ2-2; TRBD1 matches at 8 bases. V dropped 4 bases and J dropped 4; count of bases not matched to a gene: 5. CDR3 length equals 15 residues. CDR1 and CDR2 from the germline V gene are PRHDT and FYEKMQ (reference sequence). The DNA of the CDR3 is TGTGCCAGCAGCTATCGGACAGGGAGCACCGGGGAGCTGTTTTTT. This translates into CASSYRTGSTGELFF.

This clonotype was recorded a few times. Here the CDR3 DNA reads TGCAGTGCTAGAGATCCAGCCCGCGGGAACACCGGGGAGCTGTTTTTT. Translated: CSARDPARGNTGELFF. J is TRBJ2-2 and V is TRBV20-1; D unclear. From germline, CDR1 is DFQATT and CDR2 SNEGSKA (reference sequence). The CDR3 contains 16 residues. The V gene lost 0 bases and the J gene lost 1 base, with 12 bases spanning the gap.